This T cell receptor beta chain emerged from a study of vaccination effects on CD4 cells after COVID-19. V shed 1 base and J shed 0 bases, with 22 bases lying between them. CDR1 MGHRA and CDR2 YSYEKL come from the germline V gene. The CDR3 is 21 amino acids. The protocol was immunoSEQ multiplex PCR, while the TCRdb copy is restricted to in-frame clones and leaves out a portion. The sample has about 63,000 clones; less than 80% are singletons. Peptide-pool stimulation followed by sequencing identified expanded antigen-specific CD4+ clonotypes in the ViraFEST assay. CD4+ T cells were isolated after about eleven days of culture. In the vaccine recipients, nucleocapsid antibodies were negative and there was no prior SARS-CoV-2 infection. On this clone itself: Its antigen is unidentified.

This TCR derives from a human donor who received a COVID-19 vaccine. The chain recombines TRBV4-1 with TRBJ2-6; D perhaps matches TRBD2 (5 bases). Sample: CD4+ T cells from PBMCs cultured with HCoV-OC43 spike peptides, taken before COVID-19 vaccination. Subset defined: HCoV-OC43 spike overlapping peptide pool stimulation. The CDR3 bases are TGCGCCAGCAGCCAAGTAGGATTGAGGGTGGTTGATCTCTCTGGGGCCAACGTCCTGACTTTC. It translates to CASSQVGLRVVDLSGANVLTF.